Shown below are 10 T cell receptor beta chains from a single sample sequenced in a study of cytomegalovirus exposure and HLA in healthy donors. This PCR relied on a set of 60 Vbeta primers and 13 Jbeta primers. Profiling relied on immunoSEQ multiplex PCR, and the TCRdb table lists in-frame clones only, not all of them. The repertoire has some 100,000 clones, roughly 69% of them found once; the top ten carry approximately 5.4%. Sequencing was performed on PBMCs. Receptors were obtained from a woman in her 70s in good health and CMV-seropositive.

The rearrangement joins TRBV30 to TRBJ2-2; D unresolved. Germline CDR1 GTSNPN, CDR2 SVGIG (reference sequence). This CDR3 has 13 amino acids. V lost 2 bases to trimming and J lost 0 bases, with 4 bases between them. The CDR3 is CAWSRTNTGELFF. CDR3 DNA sequence: TGTGCCTGGAGTCGTACGAACACCGGGGAGCTGTTTTTT.

The J gene is TRBJ2-7, the V gene TRBV2; TRBD1 matches at 9 bases. CDR1 is SNHLY and CDR2 is FYNNEI in the germline V gene. V shed 6 bases, J shed 2 bases, and the junction held 5 bases outside the gene matches. This CDR3 comprises 14 residues. The CDR3 sequence: CASRRTGEPYEQYF. The CDR3 DNA is TGTGCCAGCAGGAGGACAGGGGAGCCCTACGAGCAGTACTTC. Full variable domain (outside the CDR3, taken from reference TRBV2 and TRBJ2-7): EPEVTQTPSHQVTQMGQEVILRCVPISNHLYFYWYRQILGQKVEFLVSFYNNEISEKSEIFDDQFSVERPDGSNFTLKIRSTKLEDSAMYFCASRRTGEPYEQYFGPGTRLTVT.

The chain couples TRBV11-2 to TRBJ1-5; D is perhaps TRBD1 (6 bases). This CDR3 comprises 15 residues. V lost 4 bases, J lost 6 bases, and 16 bases lay in between. In germline, CDR1 is SGHAT, CDR2 FQNNGV. DNA for the CDR3: TGTGCCAGCAGCTCACTCGGGGAGGGGGGTCAGCCCCAGCATTTT. It specifies CASSSLGEGGQPQHF.

The rearrangement links TRBV6-4 to TRBJ2-7, with D unresolved. With 1 base removed from V and 1 base from J, the gap between germline ends came to 14 bases. The CDR3 runs 16 residues. Germline loops: CDR1 MRHNA, CDR2 SNTAGT. Written as DNA, the CDR3 is TGTGCCAGCAGTGACTTGGCAGGCGCTATATCCTACGAGCAGTACTTC. Its translation is CASSDLAGAISYEQYF.

The chain has TRBV5-8 and TRBJ2-3, with D possibly TRBD2 on 6 matching bases. Between the trimmed V and J ends, which lost 4 bases and 5 bases, there was a span of 11 bases. Germline V gene sequence: CDR1 SGHTS, CDR2 YDEGEE. The CDR3 consists of 13 residues. This chain's CDR3 is CASSLTGEDTQYF. The DNA for the CDR3 is TGTGCCAGCAGCCTAACGGGGGAAGATACGCAGTATTTT.

This clone was seen only a few times. The chain recombines TRBV10-1 with TRBJ2-5; possible D gene TRBD2, 6 bases. Per the germline V gene, CDR1 is WNHNN and CDR2 is SYGVQD (reference sequence). The CDR3 loop spans 14 amino acids. The germline V and J ends were trimmed by 4 bases and 5 bases, with 14 bases remaining between them. The CDR3 loop is CASSGGGVRETQYF. The CDR3 bases are TGCGCCAGCAGTGGAGGCGGGGTTCGGGAGACCCAGTACTTC.

The chain links TRBV6-5 to TRBJ2-2; 7 bases line up with TRBD2. In germline, CDR1 is MNHEY, CDR2 SVGAGI. This CDR3 has 15 residues. Trimming cost V 6 bases and J 2 bases; bases outside gene matches: 6. The CDR3, as DNA: TGTGCCAGCAGAGCGTGGGGGGGAAACACCGGGGAGCTGTTTTTT. The encoded protein is CASRAWGGNTGELFF.

The chain has TRBV30 and TRBJ2-1; 10 nucleotides agree with TRBD1. V lost 2 bases and J lost 9; bases outside the gene matches: 10. CDR1 is GTSNPN and CDR2 is SVGIG in the germline V gene (reference sequence). The CDR3 extends over 15 amino acids. CDR3 protein: CAWSSRDRGLGEQFF. As DNA, the CDR3 is TGTGCCTGGAGTTCCCGGGACAGGGGATTAGGTGAGCAGTTCTTC.

This rearrangement joins TRBV6-6 to TRBJ1-2; D is undetermined. The CDR3 has 11 amino acids. The V gene's germline CDR1 is MNHNY and CDR2 SVGAGI (reference sequence). The CDR3 loop reads CQVRGAYGYTF. CDR3 DNA: TGTCAAGTGCGGGGAGCCTATGGCTACACCTTC.

The chain has TRBV6-5 and TRBJ1-2, with D tentatively TRBD1 (5 bases). This CDR3 comprises 14 residues. Germline-derived CDR1 and CDR2 are MNHEY and SVGAGI. V lost 2 bases and J lost 5, with 12 bases in between. The CDR3 loop is CASSYAARTYGYTF. The CDR3 DNA follows: TGTGCCAGCAGTTACGCAGCCAGGACATATGGCTACACCTTC.